This TCR beta chain was sequenced in a study of Graves' ophthalmopathy and Graves' hyperthyroidism. Amplification from RNA transcripts yielded the TCR beta CDR3 regions. Second-round multiplex PCR came after a first-round RT-PCR that employed HTBI primers. Via MiXCR, TCRdb re-called the multiplex PCR reads, giving one row per CDR3 protein. Counted here are just over 400,000 distinct CDR3 sequences, more than 20% occurring once; the ten biggest clones make up under 3%. On this clonotype: Its target is not known.

Study-wide points: An approximately 80% specificity and nearly 90% sensitivity were achieved by a 13-signature model that separated ophthalmopathy from stable hyperthyroidism. Most thyroid clonotypes expanded beyond 0.001 frequency were also found in blood.

With V trimmed by 5 bases and J by 3 bases, 11 bases remained unmatched. CDR1 is DFQATT and CDR2 is SNEGSKA in the germline V gene (reference sequence). The CDR3 consists of 16 residues. V and J are TRBV20-1 and TRBJ2-5; 11 nucleotides align to TRBD2. The TCR sequence derives from a woman under 30 with stable Graves' hyperthyroidism. The specimen sequenced was peripheral blood. CDR3: CSAWTPGTSGKETQYF. In nucleotides, the CDR3 is TGCAGTGCTTGGACCCCCGGGACTAGCGGAAAAGAGACCCAGTACTTC.